A single sample is the source of the 15 T cell receptor beta chains below, sequenced in a study of blood T cells in healthy people across ages. Alongside a J-beta primer mix, a sample-barcoded 5' primer served in a second PCR lasting roughly 7 to 11 cycles. TCRdb re-derived calls from the 5' RACE reads in MiXCR, one entry per CDR3 protein. Of approximately 960,000 distinct CDR3 sequences listed, about 29% were seen once; the top ten hold roughly 10%. The sample was also reused in another study, on T cells of mothers and their children.

Input material: blood. The receptors derive from a woman aged 40 to 49 in good health.

About this clonotype itself: A much larger clone sits a single nucleotide away, making a read error possible. CDR3 sequence reads: CASSPSGVVRNEQYF. CDR3 sequence (DNA): TGTGCCAGCAGCCCTAGCGGTGTTGTGAGGAATGAGCAGTACTTC. The chain couples TRBV9 to TRBJ2-7; 7 bases match TRBD2. Looked up from germline, CDR1 is SGDLS and CDR2 is YYNGEE. The CDR3 consists of 15 residues. V gave up 4 bases and J gave up 7 bases; unmatched junction bases: 14.

A word on this clonotype: A much larger clone is a single base away; this may be a read error. V gene TRBV7-2 combines with J gene TRBJ2-3; TRBD2 agrees at 8 bases. The CDR3 extends over 17 amino acids. Losses at the gene ends were 2 bases for V and 1 base for J; bases not matched to a gene: 8. Per the germline V gene, CDR1 is SGHTA and CDR2 is FQGNSA. CDR3 loop: CASSLSWMTSGTDTQYF. The CDR3 coding sequence is TGTGCCAGCAGCTTATCGTGGATGACTAGCGGCACAGATACGCAGTATTTT.

The chain combines TRBV29-1 with TRBJ2-1; D is perhaps TRBD1 (6 bases). Trimming left V 5 bases short and J 0 bases short, with 29 bases between. Germline lookup yields CDR1 SQVTM and CDR2 ANQGSEA. The CDR3 has 20 amino acids. The CDR3 loop is CSVPLVVGTGIHSSYNEQFF. The CDR3, as DNA: TGCAGCGTTCCACTCGTAGTAGGTACAGGGATACATTCCTCCTACAATGAGCAGTTCTTC.

The chain recombines TRBV4-2 with TRBJ1-2; 9 nucleotides line up with TRBD1. The V gene end was trimmed by 4 bases and the J gene end by 7 bases; junction bases not matched to a gene: 10. CDR3 length: 15 residues. The germline gives CDR1 LGHNA, CDR2 YNFKEQ. The CDR3 spells CASSPGTGTRGGYTF. DNA of the CDR3: TGTGCCAGCAGCCCGGGGACAGGGACCAGGGGTGGCTACACCTTC.

J is TRBJ2-6 and V is TRBV19; D not certain. The CDR3 consists of 18 residues. The germline V gene has CDR1 LNHDA and CDR2 SQIVND (reference sequence). V shed 7 bases and J shed 0 bases, with 19 bases lying between them. The CDR3 loop reads CASTPAPVDYSGANVLTF. CDR3 coding DNA: TGTGCCAGTACCCCAGCCCCCGTCGATTACTCTGGGGCCAACGTCCTGACTTTC.

CDR3 bases: TGCAGTGCTAGGGTGGGACAGGGCTACTATGGCTACACCTTC. It translates to CSARVGQGYYGYTF. V usage is TRBV20-1 and J usage is TRBJ1-2, with 9 positions matching TRBD1. Unmatched junction bases numbered 5, after V lost 3 bases and J lost 3 bases. This CDR3 region has 14 residues. In germline, CDR1 is DFQATT, CDR2 SNEGSKA (reference sequence).

The V and J genes are TRBV4-3 and TRBJ2-5; 7 bases are a match to TRBD1. Germline V gives CDR1 LGHNA, CDR2 YSLEER. The J segment lost 6 bases and the V segment lost 1 base, leaving 5 bases of the junction unmatched. The CDR3 has 14 residues. DNA for the CDR3: TGCGCCAGCAGCCAAGGCGCAGGGGGTCAGACCCAGTACTTC. It is translated as CASSQGAGGQTQYF.

Only a few counts were recorded for this clonotype. V is TRBV5-1 and J is TRBJ2-5, with 8 bases that match TRBD2. Losses at the gene ends were 4 bases for V and 2 bases for J; bases not matched to a gene: 10. Per the germline V gene, CDR1 is SGHRS and CDR2 is YFSETQ. CDR3 size: 16 residues. The DNA of the CDR3 is TGCGCCAGCAGCAGACTCGGCGGGGGGATACAAGAGACCCAGTACTTC. Translated, it gives CASSRLGGGIQETQYF.

This clonotype appeared a few times. V is TRBV7-2 and J is TRBJ2-1, with 7 nucleotides matching TRBD2. Per germline, CDR1 SGHTA and CDR2 FQGNSA. This CDR3 has 13 residues. J lost 9 bases, V lost 5 bases, and 7 bases had no gene match. Written as DNA, the CDR3 is TGTGCCAGCAGCCAGAGCGGGGATCTTGAGCAGTTCTTC. Translation: CASSQSGDLEQFF.

As to this clonotype: The junction shows a germline mismatch at one end, possibly a read error. The chain employs TRBV5-1 and TRBJ1-2; D is possibly TRBD1 (5 bases). CDR3 length: 16 amino acids. CDR1 and CDR2 (germline): SGHRS, YFSETQ. CDR3 residues: CASSLVGSDSAGGHTF. The CDR3 region has the DNA TGCGCCAGCAGCTTGGTCGGATCCGACAGCGCTGGTGGCCACACCTTC. Full variable domain (missing parts from reference TRBV5-1 and TRBJ1-2): KAGVTQTPRYLIKTRGQQVTLSCSPISGHRSVSWYQQTPGQGLQFLFEYFSETQRNKGNFPGRFSGRQFSNSRSEMNVSTLELGDSALYLCASSLVGSDSAGGHTFGSGTRLTVV.

This clonotype was seen at least ten times. The V gene is TRBV4-3, the J gene TRBJ1-4; D is undetermined. Per germline, CDR1 LGHNA and CDR2 YSLEER. The CDR3 runs 13 residues. Deletions cut 5 bases from V and 8 bases from J, with 12 bases between. The CDR3 DNA is TGCGCCAGCAGCAATAGGGTAGGGGAAAAACTGTTTTTT. Its translation is CASSNRVGEKLFF.

This clonotype appeared a single time. The V and J genes are TRBV5-1 and TRBJ1-2; D call uncertain. CDR3 length: 15 amino acids. Germline V gene lookup returns CDR1 SGHRS and CDR2 YFSETQ. Trimming took off 0 bases at V and 7 bases at J, with 16 bases between the two ends. The CDR3 region has the DNA TGCGCCAGCAGCTTGGAGGTTTCGGGCCACTGTGGCTACACCTTC. Translation gives CASSLEVSGHCGYTF. Full variable domain (remainder filled in from reference TRBV5-1 and TRBJ1-2): KAGVTQTPRYLIKTRGQQVTLSCSPISGHRSVSWYQQTPGQGLQFLFEYFSETQRNKGNFPGRFSGRQFSNSRSEMNVSTLELGDSALYLCASSLEVSGHCGYTFGSGTRLTVV.

The sample holds many counts of this clonotype. The chain has TRBV12-3 or TRBV12-4 and TRBJ1-4; 8 bases match TRBD1. The CDR3 runs to 16 residues. Trimming cost V 3 bases and J 3 bases; bases outside gene matches: 6. CDR3 residues: CASSLAGGSANEKLFF. As DNA, the CDR3 is TGTGCCAGCAGTTTGGCAGGGGGCTCAGCTAATGAAAAACTGTTTTTT.

This clonotype was found a few times. V and J are TRBV7-9 and TRBJ1-2, with D unclear. CDR3 size: 13 residues. Germline V CDR1 and CDR2: SEHNR, FQNEAQ (reference sequence). The V and J ends lost 1 base and 5 bases respectively, with 8 bases between them. The CDR3 loop is CASSLVGRYGYTF. CDR3 DNA sequence: TGTGCCAGCAGCTTAGTCGGAAGGTATGGCTACACCTTC.

This clonotype was seen only a few times. The chain joins TRBV28 to TRBJ1-1; 7 nucleotides line up with TRBD1. The trim removed 3 bases at V and 6 bases at J, leaving 4 bases unmatched. The CDR3 length is 13 residues. CDR1 MDHEN and CDR2 SYDVKM come from the germline V gene. Here the CDR3 DNA reads TGTGCCAGCAGTTTGGACAGGCTCTCTGAAGCTTTCTTT. Translation gives CASSLDRLSEAFF.